This is a list of T cell receptor beta chains from one sample in a study of regulatory T cells in long-lasting Graves disease. In TCRdb, the multiplex PCR reads were re-called with MiXCR into one record per CDR3 protein. The data show hundreds of thousands of distinct CDR3 sequences, with roughly 15% seen just once and 15% to 20% held by the top ten. The sample also formed part of further work on T cells in Graves' hyperthyroidism and ophthalmopathy.

The starting material was peripheral blood mononuclear cells (PBMCs), obtained at new diagnosis, from a patient treated with antithyroid drugs. The receptors derive from a woman in her 30s with Graves disease. The CDR3 runs from the conserved cysteine through the conserved F or W. D genes are given only for firm matches. Size is stated for part of the rows, as once, few or many counts, or as a class when the clone is expanded.

TRBD1 | many | TRBJ1-1 | TRBV27 | 14 | TGTGCCAGCAAGCCGGGACAGGGTAACACTGAAGCTTTCTTT | CASKPGQGNTEAFF
TRBD1 | many | TRBJ1-2 | TRBV2 | 15 | TGTGCCAGCAGTAAAGACAGGGTTGGTAGCTATGGCTACACCTTC | CASSKDRVGSYGYTF
NA | many | TRBJ2-1 | TRBV2 | 12 | TGTGCCAGCAGTGAAAACGCGGGAGAGCAGTTCTTC | CASSENAGEQFF
NA | NA | TRBJ2-7 | TRBV20-1 | 14 | TGCAGTGCTAGAGATTTGGGGGGTTCCTACGAGCAGTACTTC | CSARDLGGSYEQYF
NA | many | TRBJ2-3 | TRBV5-1 | 15 | TGCGCCAGCAGCTGGACAGACCCTAGCACAGATACGCAGTATTTT | CASSWTDPSTDTQYF
NA | many | TRBJ2-1 | TRBV30 | 13 | TGTGCCTGGAAACAGGGCGGGGACAATGAGCAGTTCTTC | CAWKQGGDNEQFF
TRBD2 | many | TRBJ2-5 | TRBV20-1 | 14 | TGCAGTGCTAGAGATCGGACTAGCCCAGAGACCCAGTACTTC | CSARDRTSPETQYF
NA | many | TRBJ2-3 | TRBV4-1 | 16 | TGCGCCAGCAGCCAAGTAACCGGGGAAGAGACAGATACGCAGTATTTT | CASSQVTGEETDTQYF
NA | many | TRBJ2-7 | TRBV20-1 | 11 | TGCAGTGCTAGAGTGGGGGCGGAGCAGTACTTC | CSARVGAEQYF
NA | NA | TRBJ2-5 | TRBV20-1 | 12 | TGCAGTGCTAGGCGGGTTGGGGAGACCCAGTACTTC | CSARRVGETQYF
TRBD2 | many | TRBJ2-1 | TRBV14 | 16 | TGTGCCAGCAGCCAAGATCGGGGGGGGTACTACAATGAGCAGTTCTTC | CASSQDRGGYYNEQFF
NA | many | TRBJ1-6 | TRBV19 | 13 | TGTGCCAGTATGTGGGTTCCGAATTCACCCCTCCACTTT | CASMWVPNSPLHF
NA | many | TRBJ2-7 | TRBV12-3/TRBV12-4 | 17 | TGTGCCAGCAGTTTTGGGTCTAGGCGAGTAGGTACCTACGAGCAGTACTTC | CASSFGSRRVGTYEQYF